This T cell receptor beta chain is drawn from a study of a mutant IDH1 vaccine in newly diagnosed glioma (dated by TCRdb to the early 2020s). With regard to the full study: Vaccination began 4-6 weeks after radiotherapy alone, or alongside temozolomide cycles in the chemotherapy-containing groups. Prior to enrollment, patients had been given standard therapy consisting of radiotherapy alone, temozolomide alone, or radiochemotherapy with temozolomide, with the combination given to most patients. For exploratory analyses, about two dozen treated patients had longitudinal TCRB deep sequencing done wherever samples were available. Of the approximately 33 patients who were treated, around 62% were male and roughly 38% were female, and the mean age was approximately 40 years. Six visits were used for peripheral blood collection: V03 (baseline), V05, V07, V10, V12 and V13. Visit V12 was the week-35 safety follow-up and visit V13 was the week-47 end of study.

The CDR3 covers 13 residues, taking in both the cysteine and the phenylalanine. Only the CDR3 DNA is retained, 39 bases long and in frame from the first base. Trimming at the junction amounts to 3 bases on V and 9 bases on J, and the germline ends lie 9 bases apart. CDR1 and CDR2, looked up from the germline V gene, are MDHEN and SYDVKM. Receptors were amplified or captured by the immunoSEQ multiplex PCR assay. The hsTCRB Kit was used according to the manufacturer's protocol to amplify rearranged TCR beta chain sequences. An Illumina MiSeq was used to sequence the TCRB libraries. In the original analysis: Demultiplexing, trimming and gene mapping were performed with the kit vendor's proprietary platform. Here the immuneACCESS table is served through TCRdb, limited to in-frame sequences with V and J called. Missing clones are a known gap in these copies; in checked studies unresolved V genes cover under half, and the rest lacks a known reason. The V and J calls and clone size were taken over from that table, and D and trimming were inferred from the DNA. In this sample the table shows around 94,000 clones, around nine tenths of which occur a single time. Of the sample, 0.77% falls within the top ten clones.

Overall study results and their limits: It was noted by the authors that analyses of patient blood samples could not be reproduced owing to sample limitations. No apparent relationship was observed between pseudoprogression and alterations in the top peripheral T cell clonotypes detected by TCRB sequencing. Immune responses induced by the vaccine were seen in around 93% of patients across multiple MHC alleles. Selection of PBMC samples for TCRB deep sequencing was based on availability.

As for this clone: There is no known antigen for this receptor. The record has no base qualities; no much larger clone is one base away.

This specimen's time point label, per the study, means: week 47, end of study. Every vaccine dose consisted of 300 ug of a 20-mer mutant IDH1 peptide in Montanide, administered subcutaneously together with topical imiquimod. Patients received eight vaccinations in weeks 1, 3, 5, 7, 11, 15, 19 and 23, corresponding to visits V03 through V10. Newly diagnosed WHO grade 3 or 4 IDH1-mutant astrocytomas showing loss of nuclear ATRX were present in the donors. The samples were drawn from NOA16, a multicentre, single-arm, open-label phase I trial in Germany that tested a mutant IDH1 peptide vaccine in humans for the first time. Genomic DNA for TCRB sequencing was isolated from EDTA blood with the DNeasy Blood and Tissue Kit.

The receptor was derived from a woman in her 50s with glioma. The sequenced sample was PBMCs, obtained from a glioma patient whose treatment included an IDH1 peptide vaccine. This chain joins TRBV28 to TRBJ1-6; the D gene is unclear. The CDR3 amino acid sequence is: CASSLVGVSPLHF. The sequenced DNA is TGTGCCAGCAGTTTGGTGGGAGTTTCACCCCTCCACTTT.